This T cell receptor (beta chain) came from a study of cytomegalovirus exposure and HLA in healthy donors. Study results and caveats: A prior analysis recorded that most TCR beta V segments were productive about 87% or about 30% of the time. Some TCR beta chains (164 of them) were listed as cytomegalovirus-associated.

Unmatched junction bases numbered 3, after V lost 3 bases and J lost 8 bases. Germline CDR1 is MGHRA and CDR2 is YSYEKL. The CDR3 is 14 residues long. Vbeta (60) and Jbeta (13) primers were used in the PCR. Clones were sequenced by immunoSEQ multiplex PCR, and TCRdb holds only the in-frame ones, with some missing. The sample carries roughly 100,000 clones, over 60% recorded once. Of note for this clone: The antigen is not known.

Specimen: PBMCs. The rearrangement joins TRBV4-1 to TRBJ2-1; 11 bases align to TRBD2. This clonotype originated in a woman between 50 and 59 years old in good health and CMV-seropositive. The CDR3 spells CASSHSGGAHEQFF. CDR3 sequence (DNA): TGCGCCAGCAGCCATAGCGGGGGGGCCCATGAGCAGTTCTTC.